Shown below are 15 T cell receptor beta chains from a single sample sequenced in a study of beta chain features in type 1 diabetes. TCRB transcripts that were expressed got sequenced, as all of the isolated RNA had been reverse transcribed. Sequencing used immunoSEQ multiplex PCR; TCRdb keeps in-frame clones, though not all of them. This sample yields just over 450,000 clones, of which over 25% are seen a single time; roughly 0.06% belongs to the top ten. Sequencing was carried out using naive CD4+ T cells from blood. These receptors were collected from a man aged 18-30 years in good health.

This clone was detected once. This sequence joins TRBV15 and TRBJ2-5; no clear D. The ends were cut back, 3 bases at V and 1 base at J, with 9 bases in the middle. The CDR3 extends over 14 amino acids. Germline V gene lookup returns CDR1 LNHNV and CDR2 YYDKDF (reference sequence). Written as DNA, the CDR3 is TGTGCCACCAGCAGGGGCAGGTCCCAAGAGACCCAGTACTTC. This encodes CATSRGRSQETQYF.

The chain recombines TRBV15 with TRBJ2-1; unclear D gene. The germline V gene encodes CDR1 LNHNV and CDR2 YYDKDF (reference sequence). Trimming shortened V by 0 bases and J by 0 bases, and 15 bases separated the two germline ends. The CDR3 sequence is 18 residues long. For the CDR3, the DNA is TGTGCCACCAGCAGAGAGAACAATCCCTTAAGCTCCTACAATGAGCAGTTCTTC. Its protein is CATSRENNPLSSYNEQFF.

This clone was observed once. V usage is TRBV9 and J usage is TRBJ2-1; 10 nucleotides match TRBD2. The CDR3 has 16 amino acids. The germline V gene encodes CDR1 SGDLS and CDR2 YYNGEE. The V gene end was trimmed by 0 bases and the J gene end by 6 bases; junction bases not matched to a gene: 6. CDR3 loop: CASSVVSSGGLNEQFF. In DNA, the CDR3 is TGTGCCAGCAGCGTAGTAAGTAGCGGGGGGCTCAATGAGCAGTTCTTC.

This chain joins TRBV11-2 and TRBJ2-3; tentative D call: TRBD1 (6 bases). Trimming stripped 1 base from V and 3 bases from J, with 11 bases between. CDR3 length equals 15 residues. Germline V lookup: CDR1 SGHAT, CDR2 FQNNGV. This CDR3 is CASSLAGVSTDTQYF. CDR3 nucleotides: TGTGCCAGCAGCTTAGCAGGGGTCTCTACAGATACGCAGTATTTT.

This clone showed up just a few times. The chain combines TRBV18 with TRBJ1-1, with 10 bases that match TRBD1. Germline V gene data show CDR1 as KGHSH and CDR2 as LQKENI. There are 14 residues in the CDR3. V lost 2 bases and J lost 5; bases outside the gene matches: 2. The chain's CDR3 is CASSPRDRGTEAFF. The CDR3 DNA reads as TGTGCCAGCTCACCAAGGGACAGGGGAACTGAAGCTTTCTTT.

V and J are TRBV10-3 and TRBJ2-5; 8 nucleotides line up with TRBD1. V lost 10 bases and J lost 5; bases outside the gene matches: 6. CDR1 is ENHRY, CDR2 SYGVKD, per germline. The CDR3 has 12 residues. CDR3 nucleotide sequence: TGTGCCACCGGACAGGGACGGGAGACCCAGTACTTC. Translating it yields CATGQGRETQYF.

The chain links TRBV19 to TRBJ2-7, with D possibly being TRBD2 (5 bases). Germline V gene sequence: CDR1 LNHDA, CDR2 SQIVND (reference sequence). CDR3 size: 14 residues. V was clipped by 3 bases and J by 4 bases, with 13 bases between them. CDR3 amino acids: CASSIEGLFYEQYF. The CDR3 DNA follows: TGTGCCAGTAGTATTGAGGGCTTATTTTACGAGCAGTACTTC.

There are a few counts of this clone. This rearrangement joins TRBV30 to TRBJ1-2; 10 bases agree with TRBD1. The CDR3 covers 15 residues. The V gene end was trimmed by 2 bases and the J gene end by 4 bases; junction bases not matched to a gene: 7. Germline V gene lookup returns CDR1 GTSNPN and CDR2 SVGIG (reference sequence). Here the CDR3 DNA reads TGTGCCTGGAGTTTAACGGGGGACAGGGGCTATGGCTACACCTTC. Encoded protein: CAWSLTGDRGYGYTF.

This clone was seen only a few times. This chain uses TRBV2 with TRBJ2-1; TRBD1 might be the D (6 bases). The germline V gene encodes CDR1 SNHLY and CDR2 FYNNEI. The V and J ends lost 2 bases and 7 bases respectively, with 9 bases between them. There are 13 residues in the CDR3. DNA for the CDR3: TGTGCCAGCAGTGAACAGAGGGGGAATGAGCAGTTCTTC. Translating gives CASSEQRGNEQFF.

This chain links TRBV6-5 with TRBJ2-2; 9 bases agree with TRBD2. Germline V gene data show CDR1 as MNHEY and CDR2 as SVGAGI. With 3 bases clipped from V and 5 bases from J, the junction kept 7 bases outside the gene matches. The CDR3 consists of 16 residues. CDR3 residues: CASSYSGRRWTGELFF. The CDR3 DNA reads TGTGCCAGCAGTTATAGCGGGAGAAGGTGGACCGGGGAGCTGTTTTTT.

The sample holds one count of this clone. The sample contains more than one DNA sequence encoding this CDR3. The gene calls are TRBV25-1 and TRBJ2-3; 13 nucleotides align to TRBD2. The CDR3 contains 16 residues. From germline, CDR1 is MGHDK and CDR2 SYGVNS. J lost 3 bases, V lost 3 bases, and 3 bases had no gene match. For the CDR3, the DNA is TGTGCCAGCAGTGACGGACTAGCGGGAGTAACAGATACGCAGTATTTT. It translates to CASSDGLAGVTDTQYF.

The chain recombines TRBV29-1 with TRBJ2-3; no clear D gene. Trimming took off 6 bases at V and 6 bases at J, with 13 bases between the two ends. The length of the CDR3 is 12 residues. CDR1 SQVTM and CDR2 ANQGSEA come from the germline V gene. CDR3 DNA: TGCAGCGTCCACAAAGGCCCGGATACGCAGTATTTT. It is translated as CSVHKGPDTQYF.

The gene calls are TRBV18 and TRBJ2-3; the D gene is possibly TRBD2 (6 bases). Trimming stripped 2 bases from V and 5 bases from J, with 14 bases between. CDR1 and CDR2 (germline): KGHSH, LQKENI. The CDR3 runs 15 residues. The CDR3 loop is CASSPSRGKVDTQYF. The CDR3 nucleotides read TGTGCCAGCTCACCATCTCGCGGGAAGGTAGATACGCAGTATTTT.

The V gene is TRBV10-3, the J gene TRBJ1-1, with 7 bases identical to TRBD1. This CDR3 spans 12 amino acids. Trimming removed 5 bases from V and 5 bases from J; junction bases left unmatched: 2. CDR1 and CDR2 from the germline V gene are ENHRY and SYGVKD. The CDR3 bases are TGTGCCATCAGTTTCAGGGGGACTGAAGCTTTCTTT. Translated: CAISFRGTEAFF.

The count of this clone is one. V is TRBV7-9 and J is TRBJ2-7, with 9 bases matching TRBD1. The V segment lost 5 bases and the J segment 6 bases; nucleotides outside the gene matches: 8. The CDR3 sequence is 14 residues long. Germline CDR1 reads SEHNR; CDR2 reads FQNEAQ (reference sequence). The CDR3 region has the DNA TGTGCCAGCAGCCTCCGGGACAGGGTGGGCGAGCAGTACTTC. This translates into CASSLRDRVGEQYF.